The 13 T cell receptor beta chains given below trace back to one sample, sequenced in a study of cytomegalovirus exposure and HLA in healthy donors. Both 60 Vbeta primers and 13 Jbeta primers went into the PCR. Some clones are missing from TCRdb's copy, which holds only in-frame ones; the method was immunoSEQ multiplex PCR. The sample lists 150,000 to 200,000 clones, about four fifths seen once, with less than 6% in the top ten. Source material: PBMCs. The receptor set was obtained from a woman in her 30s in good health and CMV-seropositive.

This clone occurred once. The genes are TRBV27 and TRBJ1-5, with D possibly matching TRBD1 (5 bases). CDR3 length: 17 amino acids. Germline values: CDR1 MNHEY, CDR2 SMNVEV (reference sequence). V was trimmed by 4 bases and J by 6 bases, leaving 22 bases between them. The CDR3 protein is CASSYRRGTAEGQPQHF. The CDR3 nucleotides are TGTGCCAGCAGTTACCGTCGCGGGACGGCGGAGGGTCAGCCCCAGCATTTT.

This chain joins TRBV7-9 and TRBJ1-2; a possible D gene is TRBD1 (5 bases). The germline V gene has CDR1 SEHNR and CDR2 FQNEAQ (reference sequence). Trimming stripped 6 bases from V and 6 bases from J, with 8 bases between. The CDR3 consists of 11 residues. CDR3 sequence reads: CASRGADGYTF. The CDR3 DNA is TGTGCCAGCAGAGGGGCTGATGGCTACACCTTC.

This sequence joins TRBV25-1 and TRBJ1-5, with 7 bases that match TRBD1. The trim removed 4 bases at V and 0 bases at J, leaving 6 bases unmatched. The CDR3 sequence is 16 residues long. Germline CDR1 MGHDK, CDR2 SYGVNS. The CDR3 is CASSGLGQDSNQPQHF. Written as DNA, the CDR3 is TGTGCCAGCAGTGGGCTTGGACAGGATAGCAATCAGCCCCAGCATTTT.

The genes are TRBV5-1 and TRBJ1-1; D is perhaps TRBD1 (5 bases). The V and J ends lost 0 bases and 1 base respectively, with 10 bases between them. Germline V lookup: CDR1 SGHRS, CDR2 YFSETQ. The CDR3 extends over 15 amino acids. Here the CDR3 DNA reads TGCGCCAGCAGCTTGGACGGGGGGGGGAACACTGAAGCTTTCTTT. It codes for CASSLDGGGNTEAFF.

CDR3 amino acids: CASSFGTEQYF. CDR3 coding DNA: TGTGCCAGCAGCTTTGGGACAGAGCAGTACTTC. This chain joins TRBV7-9 and TRBJ2-7; D possibly corresponds to TRBD1 (6 bases). Germline loops: CDR1 SEHNR, CDR2 FQNEAQ (reference sequence). The CDR3 totals 11 residues. The V end was cut by 3 bases, the J end by 7 bases, with 7 bases between.

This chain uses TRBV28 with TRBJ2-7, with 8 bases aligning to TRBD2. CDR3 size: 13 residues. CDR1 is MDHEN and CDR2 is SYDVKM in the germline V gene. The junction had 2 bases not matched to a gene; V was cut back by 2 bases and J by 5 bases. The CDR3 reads CASSLSGSNEQYF. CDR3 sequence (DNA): TGTGCCAGCAGTTTAAGCGGGAGTAACGAGCAGTACTTC.

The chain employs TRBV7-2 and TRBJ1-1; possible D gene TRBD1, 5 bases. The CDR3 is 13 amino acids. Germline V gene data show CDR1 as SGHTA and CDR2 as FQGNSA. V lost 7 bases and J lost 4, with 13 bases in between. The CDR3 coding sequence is TGTGCCAGCAACCCGGGGGATTTCACTGAAGCTTTCTTT. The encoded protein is CASNPGDFTEAFF.

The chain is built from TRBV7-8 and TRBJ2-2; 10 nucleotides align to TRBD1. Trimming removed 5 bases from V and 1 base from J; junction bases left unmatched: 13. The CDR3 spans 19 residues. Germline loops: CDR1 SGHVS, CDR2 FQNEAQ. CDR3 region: CASSPHPPTGGGNTGELFF. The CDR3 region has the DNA TGTGCCAGCAGCCCCCACCCACCGACAGGGGGCGGGAACACCGGGGAGCTGTTTTTT.

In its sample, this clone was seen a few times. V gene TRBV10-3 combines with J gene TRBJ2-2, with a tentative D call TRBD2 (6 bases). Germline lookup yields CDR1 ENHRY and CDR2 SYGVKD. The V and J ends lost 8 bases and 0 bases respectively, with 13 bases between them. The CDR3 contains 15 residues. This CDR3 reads CAIRVREPNTGELFF. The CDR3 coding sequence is TGTGCCATCCGGGTCCGGGAGCCGAACACCGGGGAGCTGTTTTTT.

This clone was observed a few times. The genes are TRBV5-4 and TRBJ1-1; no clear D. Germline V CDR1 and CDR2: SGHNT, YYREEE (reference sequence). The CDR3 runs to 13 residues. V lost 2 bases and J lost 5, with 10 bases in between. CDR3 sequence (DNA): TGTGCCAGCAGCTTAATCGGGGAAACTGAAGCTTTCTTT. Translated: CASSLIGETEAFF.

The CDR3 reads CASSHGRGEDPSGANVLTF. CDR3 bases: TGTGCCAGCAGTCACGGGAGGGGCGAGGATCCCTCTGGGGCCAACGTCCTGACTTTC. This chain uses TRBV6-7 with TRBJ2-6; 8 nucleotides line up with TRBD2. TRBV6-7 has ORF status, its function being uncertain. The CDR3 sequence is 19 residues long. V dropped 5 bases and J dropped 0; count of bases not matched to a gene: 12.

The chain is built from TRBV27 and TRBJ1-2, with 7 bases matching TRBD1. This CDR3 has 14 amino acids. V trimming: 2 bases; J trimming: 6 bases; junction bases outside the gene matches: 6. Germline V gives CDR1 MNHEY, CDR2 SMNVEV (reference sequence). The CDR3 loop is CASSLQTGQDGYTF. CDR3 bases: TGTGCCAGCAGTTTACAGACAGGACAGGATGGCTACACCTTC.

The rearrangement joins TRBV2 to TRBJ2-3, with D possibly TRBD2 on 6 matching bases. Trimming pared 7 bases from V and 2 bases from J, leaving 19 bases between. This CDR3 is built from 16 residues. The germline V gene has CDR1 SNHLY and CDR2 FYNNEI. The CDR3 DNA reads TGTGCCAGCAAACGACCATGGGACTTCCTCACAGATACGCAGTATTTT. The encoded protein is CASKRPWDFLTDTQYF.